The source of this T cell receptor beta chain is a study of shared clonotypes between healthy human individuals. Study information: The donor group consisted of two women and a few men, aged 18 to 49. Findings of the study overall: Across a handful of donors, naive CD4 shared 5% to 6%, naive CD8 about 3.2%, memory CD4 roughly 2.4%, memory CD8 around 0.36%.

How the authors handled the data: In the immunoSEQ data, sequences were junction-only and lacked quality scores, so filtering differed. Here immunoSEQ multiplex PCR was the method, and the copy in TCRdb shows in-frame clones only, minus some. That table supplies the V and J calls and clone size; D and trimming were determined from the DNA. The sample yields about 1,900,000 clones, approximately 95% seen once. CD8 cells classed as naive were CD45RO-negative and positively selected for CCR7, excluding terminally differentiated effector memory CD45RA+ cells. The V and J ends lost 1 base and 2 bases, in that order; junction bases with no gene match: 24. Germline assignment: CDR1 LNHDA and CDR2 SQIVND (reference sequence). CDR3 length: 23 residues. Regarding this clone: The target antigen is unknown.

The material sequenced was naive CD8+ T cells sorted from blood. J is TRBJ2-1 and V is TRBV19; TRBD2 agrees at 9 bases. The sequence derives from a man aged 18 to 30 in good health. CDR3 sequence: CASSIGSGRISGGTPHPYNEQFF. The CDR3 DNA reads TGTGCCAGTAGTATAGGTTCGGGACGAATCAGCGGGGGGACCCCTCACCCCTACAATGAGCAGTTCTTC.